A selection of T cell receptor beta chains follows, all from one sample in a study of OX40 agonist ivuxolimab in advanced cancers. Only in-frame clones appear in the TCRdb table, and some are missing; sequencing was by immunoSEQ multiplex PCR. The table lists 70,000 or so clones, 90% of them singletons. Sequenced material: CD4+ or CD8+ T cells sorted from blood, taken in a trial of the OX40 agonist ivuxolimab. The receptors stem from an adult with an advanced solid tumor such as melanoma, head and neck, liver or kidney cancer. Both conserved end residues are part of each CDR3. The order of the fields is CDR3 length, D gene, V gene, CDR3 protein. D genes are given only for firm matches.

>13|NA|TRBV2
CASRTDSGNTIYF
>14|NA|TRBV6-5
CASSFGPYQETQYF
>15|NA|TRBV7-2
CASSQTGHPQETQYF
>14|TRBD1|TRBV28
CASTFLGQGDGYTF
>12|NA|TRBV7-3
CASSLLAGEQFF
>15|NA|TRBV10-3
CAISESKTTLGEQFF
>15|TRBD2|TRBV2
CASSITSGRTETQYF
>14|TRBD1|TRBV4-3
CASSQEGQGRTQYF
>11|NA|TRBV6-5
CATRVQDTQYF
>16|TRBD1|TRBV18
CASSPPTTGERGEAFF
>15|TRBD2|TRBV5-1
CASRLIAGDYNEQFF
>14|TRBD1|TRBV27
CASRGSGQGHEQYF
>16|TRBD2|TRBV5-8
CASPDVPGEGPDTQYF
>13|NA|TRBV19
CATRRKGSYEQYF
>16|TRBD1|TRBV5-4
CASRKTGVPGANVLTF
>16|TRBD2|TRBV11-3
CASSLETGRARETQYF
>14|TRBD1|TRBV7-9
CASSLGQGHTEAFF
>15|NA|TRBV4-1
CASSQAPTGDYEQYF
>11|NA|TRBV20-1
CSAPTSYEQYF
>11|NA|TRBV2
CASRPRETQYF
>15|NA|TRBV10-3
CAISEASLNTGELFF
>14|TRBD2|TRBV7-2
CASSWTSGSNEQFF
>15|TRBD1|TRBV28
CASRGQFGGNQPQHF
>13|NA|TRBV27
CASMGRARDEQYF
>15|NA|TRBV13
CASSPISGMVGELFF
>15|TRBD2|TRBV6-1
CASSLEGGSTDTQYF
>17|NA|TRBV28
CASSLSRGTHGGQPQHF
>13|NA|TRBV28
CASSSGLGETQYF
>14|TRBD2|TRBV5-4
CASSGGLADYEQYF
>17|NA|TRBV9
CASSVDGSRGLTGELFF
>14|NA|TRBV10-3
CAISRDVKPYEQYF